This TCR beta chain was captured by sequencing in a study of technical replicates of blood from a few donors. Measured with immunoSEQ multiplex PCR; TCRdb has only the in-frame clones, and not every one. The sample yields 98,000 or so clones, roughly 95% seen once. Germline trimming cut 7 bases from V and 7 bases from J; bases unmatched to any gene: 10. CDR3 length equals 15 residues. Germline V lookup: CDR1 WSHSY, CDR2 SAAADI. J is TRBJ1-5 and V is TRBV10-2, with 10 bases fitting TRBD1. The sequencing input was T cells isolated from PBMCs. This receptor was obtained from a human donor in good health. CDR3 sequence reads: CASKPGTGVGQPQHF. The CDR3 coding sequence is TGCGCCAGCAAACCCGGGACAGGGGTGGGACAGCCCCAGCATTTT.